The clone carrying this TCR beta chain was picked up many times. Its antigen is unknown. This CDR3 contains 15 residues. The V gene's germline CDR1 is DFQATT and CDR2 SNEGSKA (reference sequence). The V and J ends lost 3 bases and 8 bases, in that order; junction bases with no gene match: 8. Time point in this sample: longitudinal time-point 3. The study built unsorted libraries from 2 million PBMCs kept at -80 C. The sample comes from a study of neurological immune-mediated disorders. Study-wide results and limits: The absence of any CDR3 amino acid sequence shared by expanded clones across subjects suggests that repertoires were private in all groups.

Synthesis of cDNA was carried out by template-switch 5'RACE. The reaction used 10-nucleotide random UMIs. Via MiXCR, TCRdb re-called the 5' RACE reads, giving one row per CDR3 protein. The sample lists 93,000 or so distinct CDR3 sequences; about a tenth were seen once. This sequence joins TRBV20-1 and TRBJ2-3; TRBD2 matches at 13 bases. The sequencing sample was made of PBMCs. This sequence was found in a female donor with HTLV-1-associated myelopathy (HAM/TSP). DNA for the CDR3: TGCAGTGCTAGCCAACTAGCGGGGGGGCTGGGTACGCAGTATTTT. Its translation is CSASQLAGGLGTQYF.